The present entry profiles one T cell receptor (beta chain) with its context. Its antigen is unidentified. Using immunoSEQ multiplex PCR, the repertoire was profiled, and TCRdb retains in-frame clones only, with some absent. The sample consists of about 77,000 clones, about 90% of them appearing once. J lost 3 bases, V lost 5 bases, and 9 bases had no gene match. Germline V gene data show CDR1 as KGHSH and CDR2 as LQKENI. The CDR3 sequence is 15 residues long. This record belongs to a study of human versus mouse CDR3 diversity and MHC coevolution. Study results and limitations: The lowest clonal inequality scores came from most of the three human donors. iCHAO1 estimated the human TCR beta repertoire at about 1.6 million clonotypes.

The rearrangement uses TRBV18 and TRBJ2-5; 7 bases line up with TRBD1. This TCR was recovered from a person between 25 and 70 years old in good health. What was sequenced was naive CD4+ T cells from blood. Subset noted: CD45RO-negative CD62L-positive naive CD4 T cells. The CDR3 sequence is CASSSRQGREETQYF. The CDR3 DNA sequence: TGTGCCAGCTCATCTCGACAGGGCAGGGAAGAGACCCAGTACTTC. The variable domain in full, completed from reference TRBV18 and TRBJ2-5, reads NAGVMQNPRHLVRRRGQEARLRCSPMKGHSHVYWYRQLPEEGLKFMVYLQKENIIDESGMPKERFSAEFPKEGPSILRIQQVVRGDSAAYFCASSSRQGREETQYFGPGTRLLVL.